Detailed here is one T cell receptor beta chain. The sample is drawn from a study of blood T cell repertoires in COVID-19. Study information: Sites across the United States, Italy and Spain contributed samples from acute and convalescent COVID-19. In each case, the material was cDNA or gDNA derived from T cells, B-cell-depleted T cells, or PBMCs.

V lost 1 base to trimming and J lost 10 bases, with 8 bases between them. CDR3 length equals 12 residues. CDR1 is LGHNA and CDR2 is YNFKEQ in the germline V gene. As originally analysed: Using reference gene primer amplification, nucleated cell counts were estimated. The method was immunoSEQ multiplex PCR; TCRdb's version includes in-frame clones alone and lacks a portion of them. V, J and clone size derive from that table, while D and trimming were established from the DNA sequence. The data show some 90,000 clones, approximately 88% seen once. During active infection, Seattle patients enrolled and were then monitored through disease.

The V call is TRBV4-2, the J call TRBJ2-1, with D possibly matching TRBD1 (6 bases). The TCR originated in a woman aged 55-70 years with COVID-19, enrolled during active disease. The sequenced material came from peripheral blood. The CDR3 is CASSQVDREQFF. The CDR3, as DNA: TGTGCCAGCAGCCAAGTCGACAGGGAGCAGTTCTTC.